These 5 T cell receptor beta chains came from one sample sequenced in a study of T cell repertoires in ileal Crohn's disease. The assay was immunoSEQ multiplex PCR, and TCRdb's table has in-frame clones only and misses some. The data contain thousands of clones, approximately 78% of them singletons. The sample consisted of ileal tissue. The receptors come from an adult with Crohn's disease.

The V gene is TRBV21-1, the J gene TRBJ2-7; TRBD1 reflects the table's D call only, with no check against the DNA. TRBV21-1 is annotated as a pseudogene. This CDR3 is built from 14 residues. The CDR3: CASSESRDTYEQYF. CDR3 sequence (DNA): TGTGCCAGCAGCGAGTCCAGGGACACCTACGAGCAGTACTTC.

This clone occurred a few times. The rearrangement links TRBV7-3 to TRBJ2-1; D perhaps matches TRBD2 (5 bases). This CDR3 has 13 amino acids. The ends were cut back, 4 bases at V and 10 bases at J, with 14 bases in the middle. CDR1 and CDR2 from the germline V gene are SGHTA and FQGTGA. CDR3 sequence: CASSWGSSGEQFF. The CDR3, as DNA: TGTGCCAGCAGCTGGGGATCATCGGGGGAGCAGTTCTTC.

The gene calls are TRBV7-9 and TRBJ2-3; 7 nucleotides match TRBD1. The V and J ends lost 6 bases and 2 bases, in that order; junction bases with no gene match: 5. There are 14 residues in the CDR3. Germline V CDR1 and CDR2: SEHNR, FQNEAQ (reference sequence). DNA for the CDR3: TGTGCCAGCAGAGGGGGCTCGATCACAGATACGCAGTATTTT. Its translation: CASRGGSITDTQYF. Together with reference TRBV7-9 and TRBJ2-3, the CDR3 gives the full variable domain: DTGVSQNPRHKITKRGQNVTFRCDPISEHNRLYWYRQTLGQGPEFLTYFQNEAQLEKSRLLSDRFSAERPKGSFSTLEIQRTEQGDSAMYLCASRGGSITDTQYFGPGTRLTVL.

The genes are TRBV6-4 and TRBJ2-3; 7 nucleotides align to TRBD2. The V gene end was trimmed by 5 bases and the J gene end by 4 bases; junction bases not matched to a gene: 6. This CDR3 contains 14 residues. Germline CDR1 MRHNA, CDR2 SNTAGT. In DNA form, the CDR3 reads TGTGCCAGCAGTCCCGGACTAGAGGCAGATACGCAGTATTTT. It codes for CASSPGLEADTQYF.

For the CDR3, the DNA is TGTGCCAGCAGGAAGACAGGGGGCGGTGAAGCTTTCTTT. Translating it yields CASRKTGGGEAFF. The chain uses TRBV27 and TRBJ1-1; 10 bases map to TRBD1. This CDR3 contains 13 residues. The J segment lost 7 bases and the V segment lost 6 bases, leaving 5 bases of the junction unmatched. Per the germline V gene, CDR1 is MNHEY and CDR2 is SMNVEV (reference sequence).